Sequencing of this T cell receptor (beta chain) was carried out in a study of CD8+CD57+ T cells in acquired aplastic anemia. Only patients with CD8+CD57+ cell expansion on flow cytometry were chosen for sequencing. Germline V gene sequence: CDR1 SGHRS, CDR2 YFSETQ. The V and J ends lost 4 bases and 8 bases, in that order; junction bases with no gene match: 9. CDR3 size: 15 residues. In its sample, this clonotype was seen a few times. The TCR beta profiling, which covered VDJ combination and CDR3 sequence, was carried out using genomic DNA as the template. Each CDR3 protein gets one entry after TCRdb re-called the reads with MiXCR. The profile covers just over 450,000 distinct CDR3 sequences, with about a third appearing a single time and approximately 0.82% taken by the ten largest.

The receptor's source is a human donor with aplastic anemia. Sequencing was performed on sorted CD4+, CD8+, or CD8+CD57+ T cells (not recorded which) from PBMCs. The V and J genes are TRBV5-1 and TRBJ1-6; 7 bases fit TRBD1. The CDR3 sequence: CASSPSGGGHSPLHF. CDR3 in DNA: TGCGCCAGCAGCCCCTCCGGAGGGGGCCATTCACCCCTCCACTTT.